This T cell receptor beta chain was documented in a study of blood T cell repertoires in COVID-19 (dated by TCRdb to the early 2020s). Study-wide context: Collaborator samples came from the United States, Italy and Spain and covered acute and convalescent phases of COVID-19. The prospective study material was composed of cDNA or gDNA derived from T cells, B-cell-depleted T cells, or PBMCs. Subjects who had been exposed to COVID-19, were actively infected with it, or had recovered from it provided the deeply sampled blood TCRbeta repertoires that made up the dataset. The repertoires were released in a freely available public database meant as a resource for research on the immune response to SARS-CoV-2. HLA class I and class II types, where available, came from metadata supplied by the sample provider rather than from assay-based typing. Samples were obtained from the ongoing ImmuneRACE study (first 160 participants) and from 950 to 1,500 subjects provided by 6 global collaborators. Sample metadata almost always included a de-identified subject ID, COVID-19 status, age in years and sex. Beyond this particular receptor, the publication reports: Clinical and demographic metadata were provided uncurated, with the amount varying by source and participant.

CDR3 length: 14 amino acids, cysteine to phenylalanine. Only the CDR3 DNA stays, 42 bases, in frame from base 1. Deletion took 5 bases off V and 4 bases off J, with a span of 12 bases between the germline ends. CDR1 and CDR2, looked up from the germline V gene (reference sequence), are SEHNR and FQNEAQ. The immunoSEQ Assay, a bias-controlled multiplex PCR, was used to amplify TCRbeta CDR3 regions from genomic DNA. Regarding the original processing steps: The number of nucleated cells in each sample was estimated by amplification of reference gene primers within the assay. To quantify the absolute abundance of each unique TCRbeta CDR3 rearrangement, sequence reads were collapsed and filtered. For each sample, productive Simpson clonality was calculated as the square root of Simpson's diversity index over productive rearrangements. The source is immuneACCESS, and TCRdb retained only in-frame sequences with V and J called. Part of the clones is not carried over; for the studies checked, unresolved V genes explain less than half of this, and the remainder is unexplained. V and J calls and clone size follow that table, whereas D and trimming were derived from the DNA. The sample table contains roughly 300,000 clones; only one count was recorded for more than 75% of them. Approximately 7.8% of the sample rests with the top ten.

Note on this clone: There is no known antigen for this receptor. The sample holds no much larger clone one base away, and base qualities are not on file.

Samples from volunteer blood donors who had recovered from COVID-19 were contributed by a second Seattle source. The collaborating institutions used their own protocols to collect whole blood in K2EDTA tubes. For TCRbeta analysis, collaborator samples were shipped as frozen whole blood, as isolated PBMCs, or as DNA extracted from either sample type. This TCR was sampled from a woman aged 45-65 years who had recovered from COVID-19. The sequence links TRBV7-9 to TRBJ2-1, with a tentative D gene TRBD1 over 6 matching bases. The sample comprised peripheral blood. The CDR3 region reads CASSIPGQYNEQFF. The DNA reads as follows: TGTGCCAGCAGCATACCCGGACAGTACAATGAGCAGTTCTTC.